The 5 T cell receptor beta chains in this list originate from one sample, sequenced in a study of control samples from healthy donors and cancer patients. TCRdb keeps only in-frame clones here, not all; method: immunoSEQ multiplex PCR. The table records roughly 30,000 clones, around nine tenths of them present only once. Material: PBMCs. These receptor sequences come from a middle-aged woman with lung cancer.

V usage is TRBV25-1 and J usage is TRBJ2-7, with 10 bases aligning to TRBD1. With V trimmed by 4 bases and J by 4 bases, 10 bases remained unmatched. The CDR3 spans 16 residues. Germline CDR1 reads MGHDK; CDR2 reads SYGVNS. The CDR3 protein is CASSASGTGVGYEQYF. As DNA, the CDR3 is TGTGCCAGCAGTGCCTCCGGGACAGGGGTTGGGTACGAGCAGTACTTC.

In DNA, the CDR3 is TGTGCTAGTGGTGGGGCGGCTGCTACGAACACTGAAGCTTTCTTT. Residues: CASGGAAATNTEAFF. The V call is TRBV12-5, the J call TRBJ1-1, with D perhaps TRBD1 (5 bases). CDR3 length equals 15 residues. V lost 5 bases and J lost 1, with 14 bases in between. Germline V gene lookup returns CDR1 LGHNT and CDR2 FRNRAP.

This clone ranks as medium-sized (0.01 to 0.1%). This chain links TRBV19 with TRBJ2-7, with D possibly matching TRBD1 (5 bases). The CDR3 is 14 residues long. In germline, CDR1 is LNHDA, CDR2 SQIVND (reference sequence). Deletions cut 0 bases from V and 6 bases from J, with 12 bases between. The DNA for the CDR3 is TGTGCCAGTAGTATAGATCGCACAGGTCCCGAGCAGTACTTC. It is translated as CASSIDRTGPEQYF.

The chain employs TRBV5-6 and TRBJ2-1; D not resolved. CDR3 length: 12 amino acids. V was clipped by 1 base and J by 5 bases, with 4 bases between them. Germline assignment: CDR1 SGHDT and CDR2 YYEEEE. In nucleotides, the CDR3 is TGTGCCAGCAGCTTGTTAAACAATGAGCAGTTCTTC. It specifies CASSLLNNEQFF.

The rearrangement links TRBV10-2 to TRBJ1-6; D not resolved. The CDR3 is 15 residues long. CDR1 and CDR2 (germline): WSHSY, SAAADI. V was cut by 2 bases and J by 0 bases, with 5 bases left in between. Here the CDR3 DNA reads TGCGCCAGCAGTGAGAGCAGCTCCTATAATTCACCCCTCCACTTT. Its translation is CASSESSSYNSPLHF.